This T cell receptor beta chain was identified in a study of persistence of HIV-infected CD4 T cells. This clone has only a few counts. The antigen remains unidentified. This was the immunoSEQ version 4 assay in survey mode. Here immunoSEQ multiplex PCR was the method, and the copy in TCRdb shows in-frame clones only, minus some. The sample lists roughly 60,000 clones, 70% to 75% seen once, with approximately 1.7% in the top ten. The stimulus was an HIV-1 Gag 15-mer peptide pool, roughly 1 ug/peptide/mL. CD40L/CD69 double-negative CD45RO-high memory CD4+ T cells were collected. The V end was cut by 10 bases, the J end by 2 bases, with 18 bases between. The CDR3 length is 15 residues. The germline V gene encodes CDR1 WNHNN and CDR2 SYGVQD (reference sequence).

The gene calls are TRBV10-1 and TRBJ1-5; a weak D match, TRBD1 (5 bases). The sequence derives from an adult man with HIV who was CMV-seropositive. The specimen comprised CD4+ T cells sorted from PBMCs after roughly 18-hour stimulation, sampled from a patient who received antiretroviral therapy. The CDR3 sequence: CATRAGGWCNQPQHF. The CDR3, as DNA: TGCGCCACCAGGGCGGGGGGATGGTGCAATCAGCCCCAGCATTTT.